Given below is one T cell receptor (beta chain) in context. Its antigen is currently unknown. This entry comes from a study of cytomegalovirus exposure and HLA in healthy donors. The PCR had 60 Vbeta and 13 Jbeta primers. Source study methods: Approximately 9.9 million of tens of millions of unique TCR beta chains were shared, per a later count. Here immunoSEQ multiplex PCR was the method, and the copy in TCRdb shows in-frame clones only, minus some. The V and J calls and clone size were taken over from that table, and D and trimming were inferred from the DNA. The sample has over 80,000 clones, 60% to 75% seen once. Points from the study as a whole: In a later analysis, common viral pathogens appeared linked to several of the most significant clusters.

This CDR3 region has 16 residues. The V end was cut by 1 base, the J end by 5 bases, with 18 bases between. Germline V gives CDR1 MDHEN, CDR2 SYDVKM. The chain carries TRBV28 and TRBJ2-7, with D possibly being TRBD2 (5 bases). This sequence originates from a female donor in good health and CMV-seropositive. Sequencing used PBMCs. For the CDR3, the DNA is TGTGCCAGCAGTTTATCCCTTCTAGCTAACTCTCACGAGCAGTACTTC. As protein: CASSLSLLANSHEQYF. Supplemented by reference TRBV28 and TRBJ2-7, the full variable domain reads DVKVTQSSRYLVKRTGEKVFLECVQDMDHENMFWYRQDPGLGLRLIYFSYDVKMKEKGDIPEGYSVSREKKERFSLILESASTNQTSMYLCASSLSLLANSHEQYFGPGTRLTVT.